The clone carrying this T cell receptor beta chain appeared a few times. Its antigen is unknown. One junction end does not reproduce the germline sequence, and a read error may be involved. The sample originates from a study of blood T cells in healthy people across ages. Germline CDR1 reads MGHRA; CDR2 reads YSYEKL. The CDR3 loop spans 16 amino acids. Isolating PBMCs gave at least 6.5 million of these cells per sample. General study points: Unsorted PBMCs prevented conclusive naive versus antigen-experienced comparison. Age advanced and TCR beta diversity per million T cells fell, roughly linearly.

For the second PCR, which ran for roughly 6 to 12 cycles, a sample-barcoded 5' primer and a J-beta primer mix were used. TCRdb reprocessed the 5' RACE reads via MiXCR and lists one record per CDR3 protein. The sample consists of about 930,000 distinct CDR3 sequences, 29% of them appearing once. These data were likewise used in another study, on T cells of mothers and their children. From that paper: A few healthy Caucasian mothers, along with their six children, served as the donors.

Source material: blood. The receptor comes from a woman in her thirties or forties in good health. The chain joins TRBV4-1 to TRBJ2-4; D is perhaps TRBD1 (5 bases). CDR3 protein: CAGSQEVGQAGSIQYF. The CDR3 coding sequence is TGCGCCGGCAGCCAAGAGGTGGGGCAGGCAGGCAGCATTCAGTACTTC.